What follows are 20 T cell receptor beta chains derived from one specimen sequenced in a study of blood T cells in healthy people across ages. With a J-beta primer mix and a sample-barcoded 5' primer, a second PCR ran about 7 to 11 cycles. TCRdb analysed the 5' RACE reads with MiXCR anew, one entry per CDR3 protein. Here the sample spans hundreds of thousands of distinct CDR3 sequences, 58% being singletons. The material sequenced was blood. All receptors come from a man in his 60s in good health.

The CDR3 region is CATDRDSSGANVLTF. CDR3 bases: TGTGCCACAGACAGGGATTCCTCTGGGGCCAACGTCCTGACTTTC. The V gene is TRBV7-9, the J gene TRBJ2-6; TRBD1 matches at 7 bases. The CDR3 contains 15 residues. Germline CDR1 is SEHNR and CDR2 is FQNEAQ (reference sequence). V trimming: 10 bases; J trimming: 0 bases; junction bases outside the gene matches: 6.

This clonotype was found a few times. The chain has TRBV7-2 and TRBJ2-7; D remains ambiguous. The CDR3 runs to 14 residues. Between the trimmed V and J ends, which lost 1 base and 3 bases, there was a span of 10 bases. Germline V CDR1 and CDR2: SGHTA, FQGNSA. As DNA, the CDR3 is TGTGCCAGCAGCTTAGACCCCATACTCTACGAGCAGTACTTC. It specifies CASSLDPILYEQYF.

The chain employs TRBV7-8 and TRBJ1-2; D remains ambiguous. This CDR3 has 14 residues. Trimming pared 2 bases from V and 4 bases from J, leaving 11 bases between. Germline-derived CDR1 and CDR2 are SGHVS and FQNEAQ. The CDR3 DNA is TGTGCCAGCAGCTTAATTGGACGCGGCTATGGCTACACCTTC. Its protein is CASSLIGRGYGYTF.

The chain links TRBV29-1 to TRBJ2-7, with 12 bases identical to TRBD2. Germline CDR1 reads SQVTM; CDR2 reads ANQGSEA. The length of the CDR3 is 12 residues. Germline trimming cut 7 bases from V and 7 bases from J; bases unmatched to any gene: 5. DNA of the CDR3: TGCAGCGCCGGACTAGCGGGGAGGGAGCAGTACTTC. Protein: CSAGLAGREQYF.

The V and J genes are TRBV6-1 and TRBJ2-4; D is tentatively TRBD1 or TRBD2 (5 bases each). CDR1 and CDR2 (germline): MNHNS, SASEGT. Between the trimmed V and J ends, which lost 5 bases and 12 bases, there was a span of 20 bases. There are 14 residues in the CDR3. CDR3 sequence (DNA): TGTGCCAGCAGTACAAGCCGGGACGGAATTAATCAGTACTTC. It specifies CASSTSRDGINQYF.

In its sample, this clonotype was seen many times. Its ends do not fully match the called genes, so a read error is possible. The chain has TRBV5-1 and TRBJ2-1; 10 bases fit TRBD1. CDR1 and CDR2 from the germline V gene are SGHRS and YFSETQ. This CDR3 is built from 15 residues. CDR3 protein: CASSLAGQGYNEQFF. The DNA for the CDR3 is TGTGCCAGCAGCCTTGCGGGACAGGGGTACAATGAGCAGTTCTTC. The full variable domain, with the rest looked up from reference TRBV5-1 and TRBJ2-1, is KAGVTQTPRYLIKTRGQQVTLSCSPISGHRSVSWYQQTPGQGLQFLFEYFSETQRNKGNFPGRFSGRQFSNSRSEMNVSTLELGDSALYLCASSLAGQGYNEQFFGPGTRLTVL.

This clonotype was seen many times. V and J are TRBV5-4 and TRBJ1-2; 7 positions match TRBD1. This CDR3 has 15 residues. J was trimmed by 5 bases and V by 4 bases; bases with no gene match: 11. Germline-derived CDR1 and CDR2 are SGHNT and YYREEE (reference sequence). The CDR3 bases are TGTGCCAGCAGCCCACGGACAGGTGGGATGTATGGCTACACCTTC. Translating it yields CASSPRTGGMYGYTF.

The chain combines TRBV3-1 with TRBJ2-6; D is ambiguous. The CDR3 sequence is 14 residues long. Trimming shortened V by 0 bases and J by 13 bases, and 13 bases separated the two germline ends. The V gene's germline CDR1 is LGHDT and CDR2 YNNKEL (reference sequence). The CDR3 DNA reads as TGTGCCAGCAGCCAAGACTGGGCAGCGAGGGTCCTGACTTTC. Encoded protein: CASSQDWAARVLTF.

The chain combines TRBV5-1 with TRBJ1-2; 12 nucleotides line up with TRBD1. The CDR3 consists of 15 residues. The trim removed 4 bases at V and 3 bases at J, leaving 4 bases unmatched. Per germline, CDR1 SGHRS and CDR2 YFSETQ. CDR3 nucleotide sequence: TGCGCCAGCAGCCGGGACAGGGGGCGCGACTATGGCTACACCTTC. This gives the protein CASSRDRGRDYGYTF.

This clonotype was found a few times. The gene calls are TRBV7-2 and TRBJ1-4; D call uncertain. The V gene's germline CDR1 is SGHTA and CDR2 FQGNSA. The CDR3 loop spans 15 amino acids. With 5 bases removed from V and 8 bases from J, the gap between germline ends came to 18 bases. The CDR3 spells CASSGLGGPWEKLFF. The CDR3 nucleotides are TGTGCCAGCAGCGGGCTGGGCGGTCCCTGGGAAAAACTGTTTTTT.

The chain carries TRBV3-1 and TRBJ2-7; 11 bases fit TRBD2. The V segment lost 0 bases and the J segment 10 bases; nucleotides outside the gene matches: 8. Germline assignment: CDR1 LGHDT and CDR2 YNNKEL (reference sequence). This CDR3 has 15 residues. CDR3 nucleotide sequence: TGTGCCAGCAGCCAAGATCTAGCGGGGGGCAGAGACCAGTACTTC. It yields the protein CASSQDLAGGRDQYF.

The rearrangement joins TRBV12-3 or TRBV12-4 to TRBJ2-4; a weak D match, TRBD2 (6 bases). The CDR3 runs to 13 residues. Trimming took off 1 base at V and 9 bases at J, with 10 bases between the two ends. DNA for the CDR3: TGTGCCAGCAGTTTAGGAGGCGGGGCCATTCAGTACTTC. It specifies CASSLGGGAIQYF.

V and J are TRBV27 and TRBJ2-4; 7 bases line up with TRBD1. The CDR3 spans 15 residues. The germline CDR1 and CDR2 sequences are MNHEY and SMNVEV (reference sequence). Trimming took 5 bases from V and 3 from J; bases not matched to a gene: 7. Here the CDR3 reads CASSPRNRGKNIQYF. In DNA form, the CDR3 reads TGTGCCAGCAGTCCCAGAAACAGGGGCAAAAACATTCAGTACTTC.

This clonotype has more than one count but fewer than ten. The chain recombines TRBV20-1 with TRBJ1-6; 8 bases match TRBD1. Germline V gene lookup returns CDR1 DFQATT and CDR2 SNEGSKA (reference sequence). V dropped 2 bases and J dropped 4; count of bases not matched to a gene: 7. The length of the CDR3 is 16 residues. The CDR3 region is CSARPPGGRYNSPLHF. CDR3 nucleotide sequence: TGCAGTGCTAGACCCCCAGGGGGCAGATATAATTCACCCCTCCACTTT.

This clonotype was seen a handful of times. This rearrangement joins TRBV7-6 to TRBJ2-7; 10 bases align to TRBD2. Unmatched junction bases numbered 5, after V lost 3 bases and J lost 3 bases. Germline V CDR1 and CDR2: SGHVS, FNYEAQ. CDR3 size: 15 residues. This CDR3 is CASSFSGGSHYEQYF. The CDR3 DNA follows: TGTGCCAGCAGCTTTAGCGGGGGGTCCCACTACGAGCAGTACTTC.

This clonotype turned up a few times. This sequence joins TRBV10-2 and TRBJ2-7; no firm D call. V was cut by 3 bases and J by 7 bases, with 16 bases left in between. CDR3 length equals 14 residues. Germline V gives CDR1 WSHSY, CDR2 SAAADI. Written as DNA, the CDR3 is TGCGCCAGCAGTGATGGAAACAGCCGCAGGGAGCAGTACTTC. As protein: CASSDGNSRREQYF.

This clonotype was seen at least ten times. Being one base from a much bigger clone, this may be a read error. The rearrangement links TRBV6-2 or TRBV6-3 to TRBJ2-1, with unresolved D. CDR3 length equals 14 residues. V was shortened by 2 bases and J by 4 bases, with 9 bases between the two germline ends. Germline V gene data show CDR1 as MNHEY and CDR2 as SVGEGT. In DNA, the CDR3 is TGTGCCAGCAGTTACGCGTTTCAATACAATGAGCAGTTCTTC. It codes for CASSYAFQYNEQFF.

In this sample, this clonotype turned up a few times. This chain uses TRBV4-2 with TRBJ1-5; D is unclear. Germline V gene lookup returns CDR1 LGHNA and CDR2 YNFKEQ. Trimming stripped 4 bases from V and 4 bases from J, with 20 bases between. This CDR3 region has 17 residues. CDR3 DNA sequence: TGTGCCAGCAGCCGGTCCAGTACCGGGAACACGAATCAGCCCCAGCATTTT. It is translated as CASSRSSTGNTNQPQHF.

Only a few counts were recorded for this clonotype. V and J are TRBV11-2 and TRBJ2-5, with D unclear. V lost 2 bases, J lost 5 bases, and 6 bases lay in between. Germline V gives CDR1 SGHAT, CDR2 FQNNGV. The CDR3 length is 12 residues. For the CDR3, the DNA is TGTGCCAGCAGCTTACATGGGGAGACCCAGTACTTC. Amino acid sequence: CASSLHGETQYF.

The chain recombines TRBV3-1 with TRBJ2-5; no clear D. This CDR3 has 15 amino acids. Trimming pared 1 base from V and 1 base from J, leaving 10 bases between. Germline V lookup: CDR1 LGHDT, CDR2 YNNKEL (reference sequence). In DNA form, the CDR3 reads TGTGCCAGCAGCCAAGTCCCGACCAGCCAAGAGACCCAGTACTTC. Translated: CASSQVPTSQETQYF.